The rows below give T cell receptor beta chains drawn from one sample of a study of CD8 T cells in Susac syndrome. TCRdb independently ran MiXCR on the immunoSEQ multiplex PCR reads; one entry per CDR3 protein. Of around 130,000 distinct CDR3 sequences in the sample, roughly 95% were seen once. The sample taken for sequencing was CD4+ T cells from PBMCs. The source is a human donor with multiple sclerosis. Both conserved end residues are part of each CDR3. A D gene is named only where the DNA matches it firmly. Clone sizes are given selectively: once, few, many, or a class where the clone is expanded.

>TRBV7-2|TRBJ2-7|-|-
CASSPGRSTYEQYF
TGTGCCAGCAGCCCGGGGCGCTCTACCTACGAGCAGTACTTC
>TRBV15|TRBJ1-2|-|-
CATSRGRDTGYYGYTF
TGTGCCACCAGCAGAGGTCGGGACACCGGATACTATGGCTACACCTTC
>TRBV20-1|TRBJ2-1|-|once
CSAGGRSYNEQFF
TGCAGTGCCGGGGGCAGGAGCTACAATGAGCAGTTCTTC
>TRBV27|TRBJ1-2|-|-
CASSSPGPPYGYTF
TGTGCCAGCAGTTCACCGGGACCCCCCTATGGCTACACCTTC
>TRBV28|TRBJ2-5|TRBD1|-
CASSLRQGTETQYF
TGTGCCAGCAGTTTACGACAGGGAACGGAGACCCAGTACTTC
>TRBV19|TRBJ2-1|TRBD2|-
CASGGLAGGPYFQEQFF
TGTGCCAGTGGGGGACTAGCGGGAGGGCCCTATTTCCAGGAGCAGTTCTTC
>TRBV11-2|TRBJ1-2|TRBD1|-
CASSRGQGGQLNYGYTF
TGTGCCAGCAGCCGAGGCCAGGGGGGACAGCTTAACTATGGCTACACCTTC
>TRBV12-3/TRBV12-4|TRBJ1-5|-|-
CASSPDSSDQPQHF
TGTGCCAGCAGCCCGGACAGCTCTGATCAGCCCCAGCATTTT
>TRBV2|TRBJ2-7|-|once
CASSFTVGGATPYEQYF
TGTGCCAGCAGTTTTACCGTTGGGGGGGCGACCCCCTACGAGCAGTACTTC
>TRBV7-2|TRBJ2-3|TRBD2|-
CASSLGRAGARTDTQYF
TGTGCCAGCAGCTTAGGAAGAGCGGGGGCCCGCACAGATACGCAGTATTTT
>TRBV12-3/TRBV12-4|TRBJ2-4|-|-
CASSFGGAKNIQYF
TGTGCCAGCAGTTTTGGGGGAGCCAAAAACATTCAGTACTTC
>TRBV29-1|TRBJ1-1|-|-
CSVSPARAEAFF
TGCAGCGTGAGCCCCGCGCGTGCTGAAGCTTTCTTT
>TRBV6-1|TRBJ2-3|-|-
CASSESKGPTDTQYF
TGTGCCAGCAGTGAAAGTAAGGGCCCCACAGATACGCAGTATTTT
>TRBV29-1|TRBJ2-5|-|-
CSVMRGWGETQYF
TGCAGCGTTATGAGGGGCTGGGGAGAGACCCAGTACTTC
>TRBV7-9|TRBJ1-1|-|-
CASSPRQAGRNTEAFF
TGTGCCAGCAGCCCCCGGCAGGCAGGGAGGAACACTGAAGCTTTCTTT
>TRBV28|TRBJ2-1|TRBD2|-
CASSLMPAGVFSNVYNEQFF
TGTGCCAGCAGTTTGATGCCGGCGGGAGTCTTCTCCAACGTATACAATGAGCAGTTCTTC
>TRBV21-1|TRBJ2-7|-|-
CASSKDNGDNGTMGYYEQYF
TGTGCCAGCAGCAAAGATAATGGGGACAACGGCACCATGGGGTACTACGAGCAGTACTTC
>TRBV2|TRBJ1-1|-|-
CASSAPGPNLERGTEAFF
TGTGCCAGCAGCGCCCCTGGTCCGAACCTAGAAAGGGGCACTGAAGCTTTCTTT
>TRBV23-1|TRBJ1-1|-|-
CASSRAGGRTEAFF
TGCGCCAGCAGTCGTGCGGGGGGGAGGACTGAAGCTTTCTTT
>TRBV6-2/TRBV6-3|TRBJ2-7|TRBD1|-
CASSYRGQSYEQYF
TGTGCCAGCAGTTATCGGGGACAGAGCTACGAGCAGTACTTC
>TRBV20-1|TRBJ2-3|-|-
CSARETVLEAGPLTQYF
TGCAGTGCTAGGGAGACAGTCCTTGAGGCCGGCCCTCTCACGCAGTATTTT
>TRBV12-3/TRBV12-4|TRBJ1-4|-|-
CASMSGKLFF
TGTGCCAGCATGAGCGGAAAACTGTTTTTT
>TRBV20-1|TRBJ2-7|-|-
CSASTSYEQYF
TGCAGTGCCAGTACCTCCTACGAGCAGTACTTC
>TRBV5-4|TRBJ2-7|-|-
CASSLDGSYEQYF
TGTGCCAGCAGCCTGGACGGCTCCTACGAGCAGTACTTC
>TRBV6-1|TRBJ2-1|-|-
CASSGEAYNEQFF
TGTGCCAGCAGTGGGGAGGCCTACAATGAGCAGTTCTTC
>TRBV13|TRBJ1-1|-|-
CASSLGWRGDTEASF
TGTGCCAGCAGCTTAGGGTGGCGAGGGGACACTGAAGCTTCCTTT
>TRBV24-1|TRBJ2-3|TRBD1|-
CATSDSGGSDTQYF
TGTGCCACCAGTGATTCAGGGGGATCGGATACGCAGTATTTT
>TRBV29-1|TRBJ1-1|TRBD1|-
CSGDRGINTEAFF
TGCAGTGGGGACAGGGGTATAAACACTGAAGCTTTCTTT
>TRBV15|TRBJ1-4|-|-
CATSRGPATNEKLFF
TGTGCCACCAGCCGTGGACCAGCAACTAATGAAAAACTGTTTTTT
>TRBV7-2|TRBJ1-6|TRBD1|-
CASSRTGTGANSPLHF
TGTGCCAGCAGCCGAACCGGGACAGGGGCGAATTCACCCCTCCACTTT